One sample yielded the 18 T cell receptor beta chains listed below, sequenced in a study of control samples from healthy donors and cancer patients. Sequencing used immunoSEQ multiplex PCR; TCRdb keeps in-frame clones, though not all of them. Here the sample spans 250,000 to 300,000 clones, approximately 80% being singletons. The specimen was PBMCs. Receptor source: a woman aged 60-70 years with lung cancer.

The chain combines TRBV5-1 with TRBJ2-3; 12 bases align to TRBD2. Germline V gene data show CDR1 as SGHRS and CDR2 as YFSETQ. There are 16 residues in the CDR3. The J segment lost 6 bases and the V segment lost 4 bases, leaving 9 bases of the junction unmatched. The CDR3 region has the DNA TGCGCCAGCAGCACCCGACTAGCGGGAGACATGGATACGCAGTATTTT. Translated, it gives CASSTRLAGDMDTQYF.

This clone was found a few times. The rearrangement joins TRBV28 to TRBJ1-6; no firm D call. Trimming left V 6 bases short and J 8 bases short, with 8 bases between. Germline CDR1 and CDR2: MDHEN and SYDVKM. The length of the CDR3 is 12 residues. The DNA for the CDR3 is TGTGCCAGCAGGCAGGCGTATTCACCCCTCCACTTT. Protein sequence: CASRQAYSPLHF.

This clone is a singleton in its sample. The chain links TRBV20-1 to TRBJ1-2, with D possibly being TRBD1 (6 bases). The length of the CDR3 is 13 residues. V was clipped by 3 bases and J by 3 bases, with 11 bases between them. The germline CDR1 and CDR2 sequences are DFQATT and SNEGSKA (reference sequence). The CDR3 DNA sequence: TGCAGTGCTAGTGAGGGGGTACACTATGGCTACACCTTC. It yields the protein CSASEGVHYGYTF.

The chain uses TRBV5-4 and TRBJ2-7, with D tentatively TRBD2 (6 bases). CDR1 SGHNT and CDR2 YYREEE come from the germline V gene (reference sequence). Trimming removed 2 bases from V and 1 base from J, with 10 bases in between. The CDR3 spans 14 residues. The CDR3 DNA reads TGTGCCAGCAGCTTTATGCGGGGATCCTACGAGCAGTACTTC. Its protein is CASSFMRGSYEQYF.

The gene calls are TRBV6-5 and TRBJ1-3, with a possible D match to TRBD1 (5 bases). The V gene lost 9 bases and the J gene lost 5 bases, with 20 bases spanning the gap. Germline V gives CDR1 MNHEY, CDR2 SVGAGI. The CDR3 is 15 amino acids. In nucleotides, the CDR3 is TGTGCCAGTGACAAGGGGTGCGATGTTCGAAACACCATATATTTT. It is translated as CASDKGCDVRNTIYF.

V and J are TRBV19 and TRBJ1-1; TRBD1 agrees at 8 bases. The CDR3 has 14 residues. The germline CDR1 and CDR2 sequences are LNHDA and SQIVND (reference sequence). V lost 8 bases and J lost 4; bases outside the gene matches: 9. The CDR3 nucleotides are TGTGCCAGTGCACAGGGGGGGTTGGGCACTGAAGCTTTCTTT. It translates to CASAQGGLGTEAFF.

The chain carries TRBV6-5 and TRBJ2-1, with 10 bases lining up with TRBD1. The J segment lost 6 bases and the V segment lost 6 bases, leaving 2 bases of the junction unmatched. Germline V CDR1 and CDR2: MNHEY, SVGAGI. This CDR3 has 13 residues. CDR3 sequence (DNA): TGTGCCAGCAGCAGGACAGGGGGCAATGAGCAGTTCTTC. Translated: CASSRTGGNEQFF.

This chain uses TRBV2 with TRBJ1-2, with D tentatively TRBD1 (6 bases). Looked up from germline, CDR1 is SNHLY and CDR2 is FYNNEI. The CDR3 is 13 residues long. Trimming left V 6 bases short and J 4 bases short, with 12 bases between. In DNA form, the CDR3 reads TGTGCCAGCAGGGGGGACACCTTCTATGGCTACACCTTC. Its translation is CASRGDTFYGYTF.

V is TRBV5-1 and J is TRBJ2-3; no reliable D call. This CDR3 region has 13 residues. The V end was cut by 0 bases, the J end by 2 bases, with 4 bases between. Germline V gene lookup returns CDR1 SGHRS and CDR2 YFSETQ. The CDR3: CASSLVFTDTQYF. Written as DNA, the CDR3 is TGCGCCAGCAGCTTGGTTTTCACAGATACGCAGTATTTT.

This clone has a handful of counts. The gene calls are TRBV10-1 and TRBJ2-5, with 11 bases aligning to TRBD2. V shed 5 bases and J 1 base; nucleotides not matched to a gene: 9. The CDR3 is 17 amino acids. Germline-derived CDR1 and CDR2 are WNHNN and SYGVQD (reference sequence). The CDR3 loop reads CASSNSGGARSQETQYF. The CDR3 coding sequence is TGCGCCAGCAGTAATAGCGGGGGGGCGCGTTCCCAAGAGACCCAGTACTTC.

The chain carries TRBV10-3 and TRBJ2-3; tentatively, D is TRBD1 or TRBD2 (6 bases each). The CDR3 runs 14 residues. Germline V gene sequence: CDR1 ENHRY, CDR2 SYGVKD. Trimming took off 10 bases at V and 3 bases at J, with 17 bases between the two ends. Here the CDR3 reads CATRRGGRTDTQYF. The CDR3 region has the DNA TGTGCCACCCGTCGAGGGGGGAGGACAGATACGCAGTATTTT.

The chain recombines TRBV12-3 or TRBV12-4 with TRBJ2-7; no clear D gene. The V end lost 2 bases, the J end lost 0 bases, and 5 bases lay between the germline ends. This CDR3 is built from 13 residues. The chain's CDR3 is CASSLSSSYEQYF. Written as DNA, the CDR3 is TGTGCCAGCAGTTTATCATCCTCCTACGAGCAGTACTTC.

CDR3 loop: CASSLKPPGQGYNEQFF. DNA of the CDR3: TGTGCCAGCAGCTTAAAGCCTCCGGGACAGGGCTACAATGAGCAGTTCTTC. The chain is built from TRBV7-2 and TRBJ2-1; TRBD1 agrees at 9 bases. The J segment lost 3 bases and the V segment lost 2 bases, leaving 8 bases of the junction unmatched. Germline V lookup: CDR1 SGHTA, CDR2 FQGNSA. The CDR3 covers 17 residues.

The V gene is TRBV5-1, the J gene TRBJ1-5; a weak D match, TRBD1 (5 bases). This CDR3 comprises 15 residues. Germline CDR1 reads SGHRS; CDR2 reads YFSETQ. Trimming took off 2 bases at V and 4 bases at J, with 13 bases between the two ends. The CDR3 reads CASSFSRVRNQPQHF. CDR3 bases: TGCGCCAGCAGCTTCTCCAGGGTTAGAAATCAGCCCCAGCATTTT.

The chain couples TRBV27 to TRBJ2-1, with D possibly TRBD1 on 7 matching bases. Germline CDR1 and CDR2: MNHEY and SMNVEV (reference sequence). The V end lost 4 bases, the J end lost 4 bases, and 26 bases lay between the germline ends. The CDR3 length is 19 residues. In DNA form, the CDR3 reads TGTGCCAGCAGTTCCGAACGAGGGGGCTTTCTCCGGGAGTACAATGAGCAGTTCTTC. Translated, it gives CASSSERGGFLREYNEQFF.

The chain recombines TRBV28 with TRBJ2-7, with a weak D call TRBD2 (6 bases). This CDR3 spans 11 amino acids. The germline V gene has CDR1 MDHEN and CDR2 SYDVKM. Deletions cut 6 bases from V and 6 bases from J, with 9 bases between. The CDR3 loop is CASRDSGEQYF. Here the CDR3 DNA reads TGTGCCAGCAGGGATAGCGGCGAGCAGTACTTC.

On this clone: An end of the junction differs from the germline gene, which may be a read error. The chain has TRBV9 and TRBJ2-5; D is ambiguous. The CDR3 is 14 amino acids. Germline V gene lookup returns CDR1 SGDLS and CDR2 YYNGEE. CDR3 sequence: CASSVKPTQETRYF. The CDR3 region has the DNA TGTGCCAGCAGCGTAAAACCAACCCAAGAGACCCGGTACTTC.

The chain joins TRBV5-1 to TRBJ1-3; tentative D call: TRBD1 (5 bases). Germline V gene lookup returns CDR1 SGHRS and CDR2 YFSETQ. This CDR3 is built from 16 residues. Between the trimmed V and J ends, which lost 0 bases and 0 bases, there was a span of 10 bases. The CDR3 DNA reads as TGCGCCAGCAGCTTGGGTACAGGCTACTCTGGAAACACCATATATTTT. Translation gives CASSLGTGYSGNTIYF.